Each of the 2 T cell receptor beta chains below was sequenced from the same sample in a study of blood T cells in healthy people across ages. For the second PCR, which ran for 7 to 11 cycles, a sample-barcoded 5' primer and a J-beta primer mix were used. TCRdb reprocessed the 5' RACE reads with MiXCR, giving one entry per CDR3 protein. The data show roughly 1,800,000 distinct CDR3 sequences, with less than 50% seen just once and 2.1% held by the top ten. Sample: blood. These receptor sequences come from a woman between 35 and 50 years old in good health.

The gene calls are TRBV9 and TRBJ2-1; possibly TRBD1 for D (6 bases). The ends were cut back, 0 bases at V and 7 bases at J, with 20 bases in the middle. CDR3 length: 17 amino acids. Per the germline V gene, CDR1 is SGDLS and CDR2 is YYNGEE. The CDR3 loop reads CASSVAGRGFSVNEQFF. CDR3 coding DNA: TGTGCCAGCAGCGTAGCGGGCAGGGGATTTTCGGTGAATGAGCAGTTCTTC. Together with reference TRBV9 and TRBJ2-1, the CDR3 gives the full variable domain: DSGVTQTPKHLITATGQRVTLRCSPRSGDLSVYWYQQSLDQGLQFLIQYYNGEERAKGNILERFSAQQFPDLHSELNLSSLELGDSALYFCASSVAGRGFSVNEQFFGPGTRLTVL.

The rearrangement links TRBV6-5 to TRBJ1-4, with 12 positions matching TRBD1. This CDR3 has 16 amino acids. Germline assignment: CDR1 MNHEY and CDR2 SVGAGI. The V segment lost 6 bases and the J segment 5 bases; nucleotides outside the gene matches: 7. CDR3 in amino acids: CASRPGTGGPNEKLFF. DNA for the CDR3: TGTGCCAGCAGGCCCGGGACAGGGGGCCCGAATGAAAAACTGTTTTTT.